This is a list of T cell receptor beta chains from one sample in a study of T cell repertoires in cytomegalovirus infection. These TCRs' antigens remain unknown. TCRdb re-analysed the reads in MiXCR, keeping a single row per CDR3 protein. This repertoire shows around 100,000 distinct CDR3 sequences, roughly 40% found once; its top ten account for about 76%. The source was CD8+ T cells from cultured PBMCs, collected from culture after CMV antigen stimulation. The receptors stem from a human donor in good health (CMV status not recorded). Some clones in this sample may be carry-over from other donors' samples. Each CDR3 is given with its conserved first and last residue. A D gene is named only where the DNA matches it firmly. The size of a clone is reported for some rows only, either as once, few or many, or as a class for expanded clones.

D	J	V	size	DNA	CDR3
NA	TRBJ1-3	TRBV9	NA	TGTGCCAGCAGCGTGGGACCGGGGGGTGGAAACACCATATATTTT	CASSVGPGGGNTIYF
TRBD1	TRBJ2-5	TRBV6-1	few	TGTGCCAGCAGGAAGACCGGGACAGGGTGGGAGACCCAGTACTTC	CASRKTGTGWETQYF
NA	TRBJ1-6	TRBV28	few	TGTGCCAGCAGTTTACCAGGGACGGATTCACCCCTCCACTTT	CASSLPGTDSPLHF
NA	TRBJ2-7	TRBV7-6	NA	TGTGCCAGCAGCTTAGTCGCAGCCTACGAGCAGTACTTC	CASSLVAAYEQYF
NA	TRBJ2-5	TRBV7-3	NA	TGTGCCAGCAGCTCCTCGGGTTTCGGGGAGACCCAGTACTTC	CASSSSGFGETQYF
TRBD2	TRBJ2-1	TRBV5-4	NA	TGTGCCAGCAGCTTGGAGTTAGCGGGGAATGAGCAGTTCTTC	CASSLELAGNEQFF
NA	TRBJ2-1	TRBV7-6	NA	TGTGCCAGCAGCCCGTCCAATTACAATGAGCAGTTCTTC	CASSPSNYNEQFF
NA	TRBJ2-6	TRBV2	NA	TGTGCGGCGGGGGGGGCCAACGTCCTGACTTTC	CAAGGANVLTF
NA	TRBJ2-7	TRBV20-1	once	TGCAGTGCTAGAGATCTCAGGCACTACGAGCAGTACTTC	CSARDLRHYEQYF
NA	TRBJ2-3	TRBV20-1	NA	TGCAGTGCCAGCCCCAGTACAGATACGCAGTATTTT	CSASPSTDTQYF
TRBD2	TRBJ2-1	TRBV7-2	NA	TGTGCCAGCAGCTTAGACCTTGGGGACTATTATATCAATGAGCAGTTCTTC	CASSLDLGDYYINEQFF
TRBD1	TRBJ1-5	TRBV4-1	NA	TGCGCCGGCAGCTTGACAGGGGAAACGTATAGCAATCAGCCCCAGCATTTT	CAGSLTGETYSNQPQHF
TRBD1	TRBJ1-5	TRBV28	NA	TGTGCCAGCAGTTTAAATCTCGACAGGGATGACAATCAGCCCCAGCATTTT	CASSLNLDRDDNQPQHF
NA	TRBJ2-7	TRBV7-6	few	TGTGCCAGCAGCTTAAGGTCCAGCACCTACGAGCAGTACTTC	CASSLRSSTYEQYF
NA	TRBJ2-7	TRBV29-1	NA	TGCAGCGTCCTGATTTCCTACGAGCAGTACTTC	CSVLISYEQYF
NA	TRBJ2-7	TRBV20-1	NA	TGCAGTGCTAGAGAGGGACTCTCCGAGCAGTACTTC	CSAREGLSEQYF